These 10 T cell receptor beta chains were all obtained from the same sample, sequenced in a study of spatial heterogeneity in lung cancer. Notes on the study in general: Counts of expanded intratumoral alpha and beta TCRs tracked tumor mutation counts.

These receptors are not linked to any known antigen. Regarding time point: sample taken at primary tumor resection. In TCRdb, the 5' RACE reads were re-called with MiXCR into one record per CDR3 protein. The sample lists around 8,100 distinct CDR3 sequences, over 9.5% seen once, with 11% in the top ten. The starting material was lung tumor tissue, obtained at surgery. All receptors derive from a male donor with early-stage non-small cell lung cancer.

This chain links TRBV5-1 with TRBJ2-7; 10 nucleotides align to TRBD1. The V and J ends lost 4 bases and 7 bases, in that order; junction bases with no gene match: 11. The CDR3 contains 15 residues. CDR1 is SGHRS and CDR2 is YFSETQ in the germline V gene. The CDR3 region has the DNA TGCGCCAGCAGCCGGATGACAGGGGGCAGGGATGAGCAGTACTTC. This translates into CASSRMTGGRDEQYF. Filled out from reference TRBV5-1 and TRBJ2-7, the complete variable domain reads KAGVTQTPRYLIKTRGQQVTLSCSPISGHRSVSWYQQTPGQGLQFLFEYFSETQRNKGNFPGRFSGRQFSNSRSEMNVSTLELGDSALYLCASSRMTGGRDEQYFGPGTRLTVT.

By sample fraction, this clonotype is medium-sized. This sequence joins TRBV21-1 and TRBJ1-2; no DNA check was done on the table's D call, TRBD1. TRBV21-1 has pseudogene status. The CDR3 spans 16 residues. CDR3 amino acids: CASSTLPQGVEYGYTF. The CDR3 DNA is TGTGCCAGCAGCACACTCCCGCAGGGGGTGGAATATGGCTACACCTTC.

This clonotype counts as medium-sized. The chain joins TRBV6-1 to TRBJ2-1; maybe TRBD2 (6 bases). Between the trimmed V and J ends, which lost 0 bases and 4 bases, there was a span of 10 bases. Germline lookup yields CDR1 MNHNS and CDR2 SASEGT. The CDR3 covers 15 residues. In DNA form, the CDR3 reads TGTGCCAGCAGTGAAGCGGCGGGATTATACAATGAGCAGTTCTTC. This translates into CASSEAAGLYNEQFF.

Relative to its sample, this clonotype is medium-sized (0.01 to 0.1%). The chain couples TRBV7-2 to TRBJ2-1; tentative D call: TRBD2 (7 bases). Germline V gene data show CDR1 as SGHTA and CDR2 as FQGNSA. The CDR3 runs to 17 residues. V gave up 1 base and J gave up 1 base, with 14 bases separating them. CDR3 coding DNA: TGTGCCAGCAGCTTAGAAGGGGGAGGGCCATCCTACAATGAGCAGTTCTTC. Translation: CASSLEGGGPSYNEQFF.

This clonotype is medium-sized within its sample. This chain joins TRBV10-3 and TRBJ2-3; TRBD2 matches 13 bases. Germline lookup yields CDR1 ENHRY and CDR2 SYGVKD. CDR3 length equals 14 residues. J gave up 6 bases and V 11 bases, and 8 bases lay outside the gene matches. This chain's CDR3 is CAAGLAGRRDTQYF. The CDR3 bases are TGTGCCGCGGGACTAGCGGGGCGGAGGGATACGCAGTATTTT.

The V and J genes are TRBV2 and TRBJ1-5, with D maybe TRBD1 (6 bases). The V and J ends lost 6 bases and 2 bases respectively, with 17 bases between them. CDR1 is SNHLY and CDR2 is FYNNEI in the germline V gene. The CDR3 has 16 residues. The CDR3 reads CASRKGQSVRNQPQHF. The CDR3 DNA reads TGTGCCAGCAGGAAGGGACAATCCGTCCGCAATCAGCCCCAGCATTTT.

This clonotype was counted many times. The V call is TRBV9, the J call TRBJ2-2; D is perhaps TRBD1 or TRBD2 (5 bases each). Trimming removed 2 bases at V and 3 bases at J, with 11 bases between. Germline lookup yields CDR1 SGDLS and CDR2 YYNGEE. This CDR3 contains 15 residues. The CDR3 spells CASSVSGTDTGELFF. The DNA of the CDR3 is TGTGCCAGCAGCGTGTCCGGGACGGACACCGGGGAGCTGTTTTTT.

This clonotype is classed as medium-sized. CDR3 protein: CSASGINYEQYF. The DNA for the CDR3 is TGCAGTGCTAGCGGGATAAACTACGAGCAGTACTTC. V gene TRBV20-1 combines with J gene TRBJ2-7; possibly TRBD2 for D (5 bases). Germline-derived CDR1 and CDR2 are DFQATT and SNEGSKA (reference sequence). The CDR3 spans 12 residues. Trimming removed 3 bases from V and 3 bases from J, with 9 bases in between.

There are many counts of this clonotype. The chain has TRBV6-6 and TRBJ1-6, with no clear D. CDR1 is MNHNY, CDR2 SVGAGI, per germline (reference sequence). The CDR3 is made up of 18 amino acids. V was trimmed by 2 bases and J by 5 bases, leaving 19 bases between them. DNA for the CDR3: TGTGCCAGCAGTTACCCACTTAGTCGGGAGTTGAATAATTCACCCCTCCACTTT. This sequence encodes CASSYPLSRELNNSPLHF.

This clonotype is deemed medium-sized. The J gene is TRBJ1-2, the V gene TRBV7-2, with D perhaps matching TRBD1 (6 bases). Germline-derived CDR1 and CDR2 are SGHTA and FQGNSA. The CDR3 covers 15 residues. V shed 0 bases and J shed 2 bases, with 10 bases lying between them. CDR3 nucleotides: TGTGCCAGCAGCTTAGCCCCAGGGGCCAACTATGGCTACACCTTC. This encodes CASSLAPGANYGYTF.